This T cell receptor beta chain derives from a study of cytomegalovirus exposure and HLA in healthy donors (dated by TCRdb to the late 2010s). Concerning the study at large: In an earlier analysis of under 600 of the donors, 276 Gb of sequence data and about 110 million unique TCR beta sequences from about 190 million T cells were reported. The study profiled the T cell repertoires of hundreds of subjects by immunosequencing and related them to cytomegalovirus serostatus. Class I and class II HLA loci were covered by the typing at four-digit resolution. All discovery cohort repertoires had been generated on a single sequencing platform. Typing coverage varied by locus: 629-630 donors for A, B, C, DRB1 and DQB1; more than 500 for DQA1; over 600 for DPA1; approximately 490 for DPB1. Alongside the repertoire data, information on donor age, sex, ethnicity and CMV serostatus was compiled. Rather than drawing on any new phenotypic data, the later analysis identified candidate immune exposures from TCR beta sequences and the way those sequences occurred across donors. High-throughput TCR immunosequencing, statistical association of individual TCRs with disease status, and machine learning were combined to predict cytomegalovirus infection status. In an earlier analysis of more than 550 of the donors, high-throughput TCR beta sequencing was used to judge whether each TCR beta V gene segment behaved as functional or pseudogenic. The study was designed to test whether signatures of past pathogen exposure could be identified by cataloging public T cell receptors. To study patterns of TCR occurrence, a later analysis re-analyzed previously published TCR beta repertoires from 666 donors and added high-resolution HLA genotyping. Of the roughly 390 genotyped donors, 75% to 85% were placed in the genetic ancestry cluster associated with self-reported Caucasian donors. Because of strong linkage in the cohort, five DR-DQ haplotypes were treated as single units for association and clustering. A separate validation cohort of over 95 different subjects was used in addition to the roughly 700-subject first cohort. Across 398 genotyped donors of the cohort, an average of about 220,000 unique TCR beta nucleotide sequences per donor were sequenced, and roughly 20% of those sequences were non-productive. An early release covering 500 to 750 HLA-typed donors comprised about 290 gigabases of sequencing data and around 80 million unique TCR sequences. Genome-wide SNP genotypes for about 60% of the 666 donors were used in a later genetic analysis, which treated that subset as a discovery cohort.

Libraries came from the immunoSEQ multiplex PCR assay. The multiplex PCR relied on a mix of 60 forward primers for TCR Vbeta segments and 13 reverse primers for TCR Jbeta segments. The CDR3 region of rearranged TCR beta genes was amplified from genomic DNA by a multiplex PCR assay. Amplified TCR beta libraries were sequenced as 87-base-pair reads on the Illumina HiSeq System. Per the original workflow: A later analysis counted approximately 76 million unique TCR beta chains across the approximately 700 repertoires, and some 11 million of these chains were shared by at least two donors. Raw reads were error-corrected and collapsed into unique sequences by a nearest-neighbor algorithm in which closely related sequences were merged to remove PCR and sequencing errors. Alignment of CDR3 sequences to IMGT reference sequences was used to assign V, D and J gene segments. For a sequence to be retained, a match of at least six nucleotides was required to both a V gene segment and a J gene segment. A rearrangement was called productive if the CDR3 had no stop codons and remained in frame with V and J, and every other rearrangement was called non-productive. CDR3 was defined by IMGT convention, running from the second conserved V-encoded cysteine to the conserved J-encoded phenylalanine. Sequences without an unambiguous match to a single V gene segment were excluded from the earlier analysis of a few hundred of the donors. An earlier analysis of 587 of the donors classified V segments as functional when productive rearrangements were above 56.7% and as segregating when the standard deviation between donors was above 5%. To diagnose cytomegalovirus status from the catalog of TCR beta chain sequences, a statistical classification framework was built. In a later analysis, TCR nucleotide sequences were compared against IMGT/GENE-DB human TR gene sequences so that V and J genes could be assigned. The TCRdist pipeline was used in a later analysis to assign CDR3 sequences and most-parsimonious VDJ recombination scenarios. A later analysis defined each TCR beta chain by its CDR3 amino acid sequence plus V-gene family, and excluded reads lacking a unique V-gene family. To address suspected cross-contamination and a sequencing artifact, a later analysis removed around 590 highly shared, low-generation-probability nucleotide sequences. A later analysis calculated a clonal expansion index for each public chain from normalized within-repertoire ranks of inferred template counts. Generation probabilities in a later analysis came from a VDJ recombination model fitted to out-of-frame rearrangements, and those results were checked against IGoR. In a later analysis, TCR-TCR, TCR-HLA and TCR-CMV co-occurrence was scored with hypergeometric tests, and a repertoire-size bias correction was applied to TCR pairs. A later analysis estimated false discovery rates by permuting HLA or CMV assignments 20 times. In a later analysis, co-occurring TCRs were grouped using DBSCAN, with TCRdist sequence similarity added in when clustering inside HLA-allele-positive subsets. Repertoires with fewer than 30,000 or more than 120,000 public chains were left out of co-occurrence clustering, as were about five repertoires with anomalous nucleotide sharing. In TCRdb, the immuneACCESS table is reduced to in-frame sequences with V and J assigned. These tables do not hold every clone; where another copy was compared, an unresolved V gene accounts for under half, and the others remain unexplained. That table gives V, J and clone size, and the DNA gave D and trimming. Here the sample has about 81,000 clones; over 65% occur a single time. The ten largest make up approximately 3.2% of the sample.

There are 11 amino acids in the CDR3, from cysteine to phenylalanine inclusive. Just the 33-base CDR3 DNA is kept, in frame starting at base 1. The trim is 6 bases for V and 3 bases for J, with a gap of 5 bases between the germline ends. According to the germline V gene, CDR1 reads MNHNS and CDR2 reads SASEGT. The cohort comprised around 700 healthy bone marrow donors. At the time of sampling, all cohort members were nominally healthy, though unrecorded immune exposures were likely present. The donor tested CMV seropositive, placing the donor among the approximately 310 seropositive members of the cohort. Each donor provided a peripheral blood sample, and peripheral blood mononuclear cells were used for TCR beta sequencing. Genomic DNA was extracted from the blood cell samples with the Qiagen DNeasy Blood Extraction Kit. This clone has more than one count but fewer than ten. Its specific antigen is unknown. Base qualities are not at hand, and no much larger clone is one base apart.

Overall results and qualifications from the work: For the cohort, immune exposure information was limited to CMV serostatus. A later analysis associated 15,000 to 20,000 TCR beta sequences with specific HLA alleles at a false discovery rate of 0.05. A later genetic analysis associated a missense DCLRE1C variant with V-gene and J-gene trimming of TCR beta chains, and an independent cohort replicated the association. Three of the identified cytomegalovirus-associated TCR beta chains were confirmed in vitro to be specific for cytomegalovirus antigens. Because counts were too low, 15 to 20 rarely observed V segments, including chromosome 9 orphons, were excluded from the earlier analysis of several hundred of the donors. In the study, 164 TCR beta chains were listed as associated with cytomegalovirus. In a later genetic analysis, fewer N-insertions in productive TCRs were reported among donors in an Asian-associated ancestry cluster than the roughly 700-donor mean. A further reported finding was that TCR beta sequences accurately predicted the HLA-A and HLA-B alleles for most subjects in the first cohort. While some public TCRs were present in many individuals, most TCR sequences turned up only very rarely across donors. HLA typing was unavailable for some donors at each locus, so association tests used only the typed subset. The sequencing pipeline was judged likely to have produced a cluster of highly shared sequence variants as a technical artifact. Only TCR beta chains were sequenced in this cohort, and the absence of alpha or paired-chain data limited detectable features. A later analysis found that TCR association rates varied across HLA loci, with DRB1 alleles showing the most associated TCRs and HLA-C alleles the fewest. When HLA alleles, especially DR and DQ, strongly co-occurred, TCR associations were difficult to assign to individual alleles. A later analysis found that HLA-associated TCR beta chains were more clonally expanded and had lower generation probabilities than equally common non-associated chains. Correlated functional status among segregating V segments might be attributable to linkage disequilibrium, but an unknown experimental factor could not be ruled out. The 87-base-pair reads could not distinguish some IMGT-functional V segments, including TRBV6-2 and TRBV6-3, so those segments were excluded. Sequencing depth was assumed to be roughly uniform across donors in the presence/absence analyses, though that assumption may not hold. The classifier was reported to diagnose cytomegalovirus status with high specificity and sensitivity in both the original cohort and the validation cohort. According to the authors, the approach could potentially be generalized to other disease states and immunological phenotypes. An earlier analysis of some 590 of the donors showed that most TCR beta V segments appeared in productive rearrangements either about 90% or about 30% of the time, which broadly matched IMGT annotations. Several of the top co-occurrence clusters appeared to be linked to parvovirus B19, influenza, CMV and Epstein-Barr virus, according to a later analysis. According to a later analysis, most CMV-associated TCR beta chains appeared to be HLA-restricted, and the HLA associations seemed to be driven largely by CMV exposure.

The chain couples TRBV6-1 to TRBJ1-1, with the D segment identity uncertain. The origin of this receptor is a man aged 50-60 years in good health and CMV-seropositive. What was sequenced was PBMCs. The nucleotide sequence is given as TGTGCCAGCAGGCGGGACACTGAAGCTTTCTTT. It is translated as CASRRDTEAFF.